This T cell receptor beta chain was sequenced in a study of blood T cells in healthy people across ages (dated by TCRdb to about 2015). Describing the broader study: Template switching captured roughly one uniquely barcoded TCR beta cDNA molecule per two T cells in model experiments. To track age-related changes in TCR beta repertoire diversity, the study relied on deep sequencing normalized with unique cDNA molecular identifiers. The donors were divided into four age groups: young (average about 15 years), middle-aged (approximately 41), aged (approximately 62) and long-lived (more than 75). The study analyzed two additional independent replicas of 1 million unique cDNA reads from the same blood draw for two donors, one aged 18 to 30 and one aged 80 or older. Summary of the overall study and its limitations: Observed TCR beta diversity correlated strongly with the percentage of naive T cells measured by flow cytometry. Donor CMV infection status was unknown, potentially confounding age-related changes in expanded clonotypes. Compared with the aged group, the long-lived group had more naive CD4+ T cells, fewer expanded clones and increased TCR diversity, suggesting age selection. Observed TCR beta diversity per million T cells fell roughly linearly with age, and a significant reduction was already apparent by age around 40. Conclusive comparison of naive and antigen-experienced compartments was prevented by the profiling of bulk unsorted PBMCs. Total diversity estimates from one million sequenced T cells were considered lower bounds and underestimates.

About this clonotype: Its antigen is currently not known. No base quality information exists; no much larger clone differs at one position.

The receptor library was made with 5' RACE. For sequencing, an Illumina HiSeq 2500 was employed. A second PCR of roughly 6 to 11 cycles was run with a J-beta primer mix and a sample-barcoded 5' primer. A unique molecular identifier was introduced onto each TCR beta cDNA molecule by a template-switch 5' adaptor carrying 12 random nucleotides. Each sample yielded at least 2.5 million CDR3-containing paired-end reads. All of the RNA was converted into first-strand cDNA using the Mint cDNA synthesis kit, with a TRBC-specific oligonucleotide serving as the primer. All cDNA was treated with uracil-DNA glycosylase and then went through a first 18-cycle PCR with the universal primers M1SS and BC2_uni_R. On the authors' methods: For normalization, 1 million high-quality reads were randomly selected from each sample, with every read carrying a distinct molecular identifier. Reads sharing molecular identifiers were discarded rather than binned into consensus sequences. MiTCR, run with a Q25 quality threshold and the strictest error-elimination algorithm, handled CDR3 identification, clonotype clustering and error correction. Lower-bound total TCR beta diversity was estimated with a nonparametric unseen species model using Euler transformation. TCRdb reprocessed the public reads (quality trimming at Q25 with fastp, clone calling with MiXCR) and kept in-frame beta chains. Identical CDR3 protein sequences are pooled into one entry, listed with their most common genes and DNA. For this entry, the V and J calls and clone size follow TCRdb and not the study's own pipeline. The sample profile shows hundreds of thousands of distinct CDR3 sequences; 24% of them were found once. 8.5% to 9.5% of the sample rests with the top ten.

The CDR3 measures 12 amino acids from cysteine to phenylalanine. Just CDR3 DNA is preserved here, 36 bases in frame from base 1. Deletion took 11 bases off V and 3 bases off J, with a span of 14 bases between the germline ends. The germline V gene supplies CDR1 MGHDK and CDR2 SYGVNS. Systemically healthy Caucasian individuals from Russia, some 36 in total and aged about 6 to 90 years, were included as donors. Approximately 9.7 milliliters of peripheral blood were drawn from each donor into EDTA-treated Vacutainer tubes. PBMCs were isolated by Ficoll-Paque density-gradient centrifugation, with at least 6 million obtained per sample. Trizol reagent was used to extract total RNA from the PBMCs, yielding at least 5.5 micrograms per sample. For every donor, an aliquot of PBMCs went through flow cytometry to measure the percentages of naive CD45RAhigh/CD27high T cells. Separately, the same data were catalogued under a study of T cells of mothers and their children. The second study also describes: Nine systemically healthy Caucasian individuals, comprising three mothers and their six children, were included as donors. cDNA synthesis used all of the extracted RNA, with around 1.4 ug of RNA in each 15 ul reaction. In the second PCR, the M1S primer added sample barcodes and 2-4 random nucleotides. Each mother yielded over 8.5 million TCR beta CDR3 reads and each child about 3 million reads. In both related and unrelated pairs, thymic selection shapes the output of TCR recombination in a similar way, with inherited differences having only a minor effect. Normalized repertoire overlap was always slightly but never significantly higher in related than unrelated mother-child pairs. Persistent microchimeric T cell clones were not detected, at a sensitivity of around 100 clones per million clonotypes. To look for features that set related mother-child pairs apart from unrelated individuals, the researchers ran deep NGS to compare the TCR beta repertoires of mothers and children. On average, the children were approximately 11 +/- 4 years old, while the mothers were around 42 +/- 4 years old. After adapter ligation with NEBNext reagents, the libraries were sequenced on Illumina HiSeq 2000 with 100+100 nt paired-end reads. To avoid cross-contamination, the mother libraries and the child libraries were prepared a month apart and sequenced in separate runs. For each donor, somewhere between 500,000 and 2,000,000 distinct TCR beta clonotypes were identified. Naive TCR beta clonotypes were estimated from low-frequency clonotypes matched to each donor's FACS-determined naive share, without sorting.

The source is a boy aged 5-17 years in good health. Material: blood. The V and J segments used are TRBV25-1 and TRBJ2-7, with the D segment identity uncertain. The CDR3 protein is CAVKGEGYEQYF. The bases read TGTGCCGTCAAGGGCGAAGGCTACGAGCAGTACTTC.